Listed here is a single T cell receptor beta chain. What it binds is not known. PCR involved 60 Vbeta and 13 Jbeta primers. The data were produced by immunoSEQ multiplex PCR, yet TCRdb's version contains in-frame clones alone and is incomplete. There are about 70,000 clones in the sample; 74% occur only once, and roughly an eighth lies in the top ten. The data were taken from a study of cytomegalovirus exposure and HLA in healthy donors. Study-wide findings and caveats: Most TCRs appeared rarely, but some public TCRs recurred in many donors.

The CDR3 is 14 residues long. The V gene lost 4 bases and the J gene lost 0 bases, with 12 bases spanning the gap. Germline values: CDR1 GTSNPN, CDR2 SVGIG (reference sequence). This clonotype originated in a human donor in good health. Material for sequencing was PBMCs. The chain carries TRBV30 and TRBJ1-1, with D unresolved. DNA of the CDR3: TGTGCCTGGATGGAACAGCACGTGAACACTGAAGCTTTCTTT. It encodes CAWMEQHVNTEAFF.